This T cell receptor beta chain was recovered during a study of OX40 agonist ivuxolimab in advanced cancers. As for the study in general: Patients took ivuxolimab, an agonistic anti-OX40 (CD134) antibody. Of mixed ages from about 23 to 85 and averaging about 65 years, the group was roughly 85% male.

Comments on this clone: Its target is unknown.

CDR1 MNHEY and CDR2 SVGAGI come from the germline V gene. Trimming removed 0 bases from V and 8 bases from J, with 16 bases in between. CDR3 length equals 16 residues. Notes on the study in general: Fewer expanded clones were found on average in CD4+ than in CD8+ T cells. Dose levels from 0.1 to 3.0 mg/kg saw CD4+ and CD8+ blood T cells expand clonally by week 6.

Sequencing used immunoSEQ multiplex PCR; TCRdb keeps in-frame clones, though not all of them. The sample lists around 110,000 clones; less than 95% were seen once. This chain joins TRBV6-5 and TRBJ1-4, with a tentative D call TRBD1 (5 bases). Sample: CD4+ or CD8+ T cells sorted from blood, taken in a trial of the OX40 agonist ivuxolimab. This TCR was sampled from an adult with an advanced solid tumor such as melanoma, head and neck, liver or kidney cancer. In DNA, the CDR3 is TGTGCCAGCAGTTACTCCTCCCGGGGGGAGCGGGAAAAACTGTTTTTT. This codes for CASSYSSRGEREKLFF.